A single sample gave rise to the 26 T cell receptor beta chains below, sequenced in a study of T cell changes during pregnancy in multiple sclerosis. The data were produced by immunoSEQ multiplex PCR, yet TCRdb's version contains in-frame clones alone and is incomplete. The top ten hold under 10% of the sample, which has over 20,000 clones, about 90% seen once. Sample: CD8+ T cells from peripheral blood mononuclear cells, taken after pregnancy. The receptors stem from a female donor with multiple sclerosis, enrolled in a pregnancy study.

V is TRBV5-1 and J is TRBJ2-2; 10 nucleotides match TRBD1. CDR1 is SGHRS, CDR2 YFSETQ, per germline. The J segment lost 4 bases and the V segment lost 2 bases, leaving 2 bases of the junction unmatched. This CDR3 contains 15 residues. CDR3 in amino acids: CASSFGTGVTGELFF. Written as DNA, the CDR3 is TGCGCCAGCAGCTTCGGGACAGGGGTCACCGGGGAGCTGTTTTTT.

The rearrangement joins TRBV19 to TRBJ2-7; D is possibly TRBD1 (5 bases). CDR1 and CDR2 from the germline V gene are LNHDA and SQIVND (reference sequence). Trimming left V 3 bases short and J 5 bases short, with 14 bases between. The CDR3 is 14 residues long. The CDR3 loop reads CASSIWAGFHEQYF. The CDR3 DNA reads TGTGCCAGTAGTATCTGGGCAGGGTTCCACGAGCAGTACTTC. The variable domain in full, completed from reference TRBV19 and TRBJ2-7, reads DGGITQSPKYLFRKEGQNVTLSCEQNLNHDAMYWYRQDPGQGLRLIYYSQIVNDFQKGDIAEGYSVSREKKESFPLTVTSAQKNPTAFYLCASSIWAGFHEQYFGPGTRLTVT.

The V gene is TRBV6-4, the J gene TRBJ2-6; D is uncertain. The CDR3 consists of 14 residues. V was pared by 4 bases and J by 3 bases, with 7 bases between. The germline gives CDR1 MRHNA, CDR2 SNTAGT. CDR3 nucleotides: TGTGCCAGCAGTGCCTTACTTGGGGCCAACGTCCTGACTTTC. Protein product: CASSALLGANVLTF.

V is TRBV27 and J is TRBJ2-7; 9 bases align to TRBD2. This CDR3 is 16 amino acids long. The V gene's germline CDR1 is MNHEY and CDR2 SMNVEV (reference sequence). With 4 bases clipped from V and 5 bases from J, the junction kept 12 bases outside the gene matches. Here the CDR3 reads CASSWGGGAGGNEQYF. In DNA, the CDR3 is TGTGCCAGCAGTTGGGGAGGGGGAGCGGGAGGTAACGAGCAGTACTTC.

The rearrangement uses TRBV2 and TRBJ1-1; maybe TRBD1 (5 bases). The germline CDR1 and CDR2 sequences are SNHLY and FYNNEI. This CDR3 spans 13 amino acids. Trimming shortened V by 6 bases and J by 1 base, and 9 bases separated the two germline ends. In nucleotides, the CDR3 is TGTGCCAGCAGCAGGGTTGGGAACACTGAAGCTTTCTTT. This translates into CASSRVGNTEAFF.

This chain links TRBV29-1 with TRBJ1-2; D possibly corresponds to TRBD1 (5 bases). Germline V gene data show CDR1 as SQVTM and CDR2 as ANQGSEA. Trimming cost V 6 bases and J 2 bases, with 13 bases left between them. The CDR3 is made up of 13 amino acids. For the CDR3, the DNA is TGCAGCGTGGGGGGGGAAATAAACTATGGCTACACCTTC. Translating it yields CSVGGEINYGYTF. Filled out from reference TRBV29-1 and TRBJ1-2, the complete variable domain reads SAVISQKPSRDICQRGTSLTIQCQVDSQVTMMFWYRQQPGQSLTLIATANQGSEATYESGFVIDKFPISRPNLTFSTLTVSNMSPEDSSIYLCSVGGEINYGYTFGSGTRLTVV.

The chain uses TRBV4-1 and TRBJ2-7; 10 bases are shared with TRBD2. The CDR3 has 16 residues. J gave up 1 base and V 1 base, and 4 bases lay outside the gene matches. Germline CDR1 reads MGHRA; CDR2 reads YSYEKL. CDR3 sequence (DNA): TGCGCCAGCAGCCAAGCCGTGACTAGCGGGTCCTACGAGCAGTACTTC. Its protein product is CASSQAVTSGSYEQYF.

The rearrangement joins TRBV4-1 to TRBJ1-4, with a weak D call TRBD1 (5 bases). This CDR3 spans 15 amino acids. Deletions cut 1 base from V and 2 bases from J, with 8 bases between. In germline, CDR1 is MGHRA, CDR2 YSYEKL. This chain's CDR3 is CASSQARGTNEKLFF. CDR3 bases: TGCGCCAGCAGCCAAGCAAGGGGTACTAATGAAAAACTGTTTTTT.

This clone turned up a few times. J is TRBJ1-4 and V is TRBV5-5, with D tentatively TRBD1 (5 bases). The CDR3 covers 15 residues. In germline, CDR1 is SGHKS, CDR2 YYEKEE (reference sequence). V lost 0 bases and J 6 bases, leaving 12 bases between the germline ends. The CDR3 DNA sequence: TGTGCCAGCAGCTTGGACGTGGGGGGACATGAAAAACTGTTTTTT. Translating gives CASSLDVGGHEKLFF.

V and J are TRBV11-2 and TRBJ2-7; TRBD2 aligns across 9 bases. CDR1 SGHAT and CDR2 FQNNGV come from the germline V gene. The CDR3 totals 17 residues. Trimming removed 4 bases from V and 1 base from J; junction bases left unmatched: 11. The CDR3: CASSSGAGGYISYEQYF. The CDR3, as DNA: TGTGCCAGCAGCTCCGGGGCGGGAGGGTATATATCCTACGAGCAGTACTTC. The full variable domain, in which reference TRBV11-2 and TRBJ2-7 provide the parts outside the CDR3, is EAGVAQSPRYKIIEKRQSVAFWCNPISGHATLYWYQQILGQGPKLLIQFQNNGVVDDSQLPKDRFSAERLKGVDSTLKIQPAKLEDSAVYLCASSSGAGGYISYEQYFGPGTRLTVT.

This sequence joins TRBV27 and TRBJ2-7; perhaps TRBD2 as D (5 bases). Trimming shortened V by 5 bases and J by 1 base, and 12 bases separated the two germline ends. This CDR3 comprises 14 residues. Germline values: CDR1 MNHEY, CDR2 SMNVEV (reference sequence). The CDR3 region has the DNA TGTGCCAGCAGTCGAGCGGTTTTTTCCTACGAGCAGTACTTC. The encoded protein is CASSRAVFSYEQYF.

The chain is built from TRBV7-9 and TRBJ1-2; unclear D gene. V lost 1 base and J lost 8, with 20 bases in between. From germline, CDR1 is SEHNR and CDR2 FQNEAQ (reference sequence). There are 16 residues in the CDR3. DNA of the CDR3: TGTGCCAGCAGCTTAGAACGGCGTCTTACCTCCGGGGGCTACACCTTC. Translated: CASSLERRLTSGGYTF.

This chain links TRBV28 with TRBJ2-1, with no clear D. V lost 5 bases, J lost 8 bases, and 19 bases lay in between. Germline V gene sequence: CDR1 MDHEN, CDR2 SYDVKM. The CDR3 is made up of 15 amino acids. The CDR3 loop is CASSSPQRRGYEQFF. The CDR3 DNA is TGTGCCAGCAGTAGCCCTCAACGGCGAGGCTATGAGCAGTTCTTC.

The V gene is TRBV5-4, the J gene TRBJ2-3, with 12 nucleotides matching TRBD2. Germline CDR1 and CDR2: SGHNT and YYREEE (reference sequence). Trimming removed 4 bases from V and 5 bases from J; junction bases left unmatched: 5. CDR3 length equals 15 residues. Here the CDR3 reads CASSLAGGPIDTQYF. The CDR3 coding sequence is TGTGCCAGCAGCCTAGCGGGAGGGCCTATAGATACGCAGTATTTT.

J is TRBJ2-3 and V is TRBV13; D is possibly TRBD1 (5 bases). Germline CDR1 reads PRHDT; CDR2 reads FYEKMQ (reference sequence). V was trimmed by 4 bases and J by 4 bases, leaving 21 bases between them. This CDR3 contains 17 residues. The CDR3 DNA follows: TGTGCCAGCAGCTCCGAGGTCCCTAAAGTAGGGGCAGATACGCAGTATTTT. Protein product: CASSSEVPKVGADTQYF. The whole variable domain, remainder taken from reference TRBV13 and TRBJ2-3, is AAGVIQSPRHLIKEKRETATLKCYPIPRHDTVYWYQQGPGQDPQFLISFYEKMQSDKGSIPDRFSAQQFSDYHSELNMSSLELGDSALYFCASSSEVPKVGADTQYFGPGTRLTVL.

This sequence joins TRBV4-1 and TRBJ2-5; the match to TRBD1 covers 10 bases. The J segment lost 5 bases and the V segment lost 4 bases, leaving 4 bases of the junction unmatched. The CDR3 loop spans 14 amino acids. Germline CDR1 and CDR2: MGHRA and YSYEKL. CDR3 nucleotide sequence: TGCGCCAGCAGCCCGGACAGGGGGTTTGAGACCCAGTACTTC. Protein sequence: CASSPDRGFETQYF.

The chain recombines TRBV18 with TRBJ1-5; TRBD1 might be the D (5 bases). CDR3 length: 14 residues. CDR1 is KGHSH and CDR2 is LQKENI in the germline V gene. V lost 4 bases, J lost 2 bases, and 9 bases lay in between. CDR3 region: CASSRGVGNQPQHF. For the CDR3, the DNA is TGTGCCAGCTCACGGGGGGTAGGCAATCAGCCCCAGCATTTT.

The V call is TRBV13, the J call TRBJ1-2; 8 bases fit TRBD1. This CDR3 region has 15 residues. J gave up 1 base and V 5 bases, and 6 bases lay outside the gene matches. CDR1 PRHDT and CDR2 FYEKMQ come from the germline V gene (reference sequence). The CDR3 nucleotides are TGTGCCAGCAGCCCCCGGACAGGGAATAACTATGGCTACACCTTC. Protein sequence: CASSPRTGNNYGYTF.

This rearrangement joins TRBV19 to TRBJ2-1; 11 bases align to TRBD2. In germline, CDR1 is LNHDA, CDR2 SQIVND (reference sequence). This CDR3 is built from 19 residues. Trimming removed 11 bases from V and 8 bases from J; junction bases left unmatched: 26. CDR3 coding DNA: TGTGCCGGGGGGGGGTGGGGGGGACTAGCGGACCTCGTCCTTTATGAGCAGTTCTTC. It translates to CAGGGWGGLADLVLYEQFF.

This clone came up a few times. The chain joins TRBV5-1 to TRBJ1-2; D not certain. The germline gives CDR1 SGHRS, CDR2 YFSETQ. Trimming removed 4 bases from V and 3 bases from J, with 16 bases in between. The CDR3 runs to 15 residues. This CDR3 is CASSLDGIRDYGYTF. CDR3 sequence (DNA): TGCGCCAGCAGCCTGGACGGGATAAGGGACTATGGCTACACCTTC.

V gene TRBV10-2 combines with J gene TRBJ2-4; possibly TRBD2 for D (5 bases). Trimming left V 9 bases short and J 0 bases short, with 9 bases between. The germline CDR1 and CDR2 sequences are WSHSY and SAAADI. The CDR3 runs 13 residues. The CDR3 is CASRTLAKNIQYF. The CDR3 coding sequence is TGCGCCAGTCGGACTCTAGCCAAAAACATTCAGTACTTC.

This clone was seen just once. The chain is built from TRBV9 and TRBJ2-1; TRBD1 might be the D (6 bases). The CDR3 length is 17 residues. In germline, CDR1 is SGDLS, CDR2 YYNGEE. V lost 0 bases, J lost 8 bases, and 21 bases lay in between. CDR3 amino acids: CASSVGFGGHPTDEQFF. CDR3 sequence (DNA): TGTGCCAGCAGCGTAGGTTTTGGGGGACACCCGACCGATGAGCAGTTCTTC.

Comments on this clone: Sequence at one end of the junction differs from germline and may be a read error. This rearrangement joins TRBV6-5 to TRBJ1-2, with D perhaps TRBD1 (6 bases). Germline V CDR1 and CDR2: MNHEY, SVGAGI. The CDR3 loop spans 13 amino acids. Here the CDR3 reads CASGTGTNYGHTF. The DNA of the CDR3 is TGTGCCAGCGGGACCGGGACAAACTATGGCCACACCTTC.

The chain joins TRBV27 to TRBJ1-5, with D possibly matching TRBD1 (5 bases). The CDR3 totals 14 residues. The germline V gene encodes CDR1 MNHEY and CDR2 SMNVEV (reference sequence). V dropped 4 bases and J dropped 1 base, with 8 bases sitting between them. CDR3 nucleotides: TGTGCCAGCAGTTCAGGGATGAGCAATCAGCCCCAGCATTTT. Translating gives CASSSGMSNQPQHF.

This chain joins TRBV18 and TRBJ2-2; possible D gene TRBD1, 6 bases. Between the trimmed V and J ends, which lost 4 bases and 2 bases, there was a span of 11 bases. The CDR3 has 15 residues. From germline, CDR1 is KGHSH and CDR2 LQKENI. The CDR3 region has the DNA TGTGCCAGCTCACGACCGGGACAAAACACCGGGGAGCTGTTTTTT. This translates into CASSRPGQNTGELFF.

The chain links TRBV7-2 to TRBJ1-2; D is perhaps TRBD1 (6 bases). There are 14 residues in the CDR3. CDR1 and CDR2 from the germline V gene are SGHTA and FQGNSA. Trimming cost V 1 base and J 4 bases, with 10 bases left between them. For the CDR3, the DNA is TGTGCCAGCAGCTTAGAGACAGGTTCCTATGGCTACACCTTC. It translates to CASSLETGSYGYTF.